The sequence of this T cell receptor beta chain was determined in a study of tumor and adjacent non-tumor tissue in lung cancer. Study details: Histology: 12 adenocarcinoma, a couple of squamous cell carcinoma, 1 small cell lung cancer.

Three rounds of nested PCR, following a modified ARM-PCR protocol, produced the TCRbeta library. TCRdb used MiXCR to reprocess the multiplex PCR reads, holding one entry per CDR3 protein. The sample contains 85,000 or so distinct CDR3 sequences, more than 75% of which appear only once. As regards this clonotype: Its specificity is unknown.

This sample's RNA came from whole unsorted tissue. Distant lung tissue was collected more than 3 cm away from the tumor edge. Whole-study results and caveats: Tumor repertoires had a smaller top 100 clone share than normal lung. Compared with tumor, normal lung showed significantly lower TCR diversity.

This CDR3 spans 19 amino acids. With V trimmed by 4 bases and J by 1 base, 14 bases remained unmatched. The germline CDR1 and CDR2 sequences are KGHDR and SFDVKD. The source of this sequence is a woman in her fifties or sixties with non-small cell lung cancer. Sequenced: distant non-tumor lung tissue. The V and J genes are TRBV24-1 and TRBJ2-5; 10 nucleotides match TRBD2. The CDR3 loop is CATSDHIGTSDGSQETQYF. For the CDR3, the DNA is TGTGCCACCAGTGACCACATCGGGACTAGCGATGGTTCCCAAGAGACCCAGTACTTC.